This T cell receptor (beta chain) is from a study of spatial heterogeneity in lung cancer. Study results and caveats: Ubiquitous and regional nonsynonymous mutations were tracked by counts of ubiquitous and regional expanded TCRs, respectively. Expanded alpha and beta TCR counts within tumors tracked tumor mutation counts.

Time point here: sample taken at primary tumor resection. Germline V gene sequence: CDR1 SEHNR, CDR2 FQNEAQ (reference sequence). This CDR3 is 15 amino acids long. Losses at the gene ends were 5 bases for V and 2 bases for J; bases not matched to a gene: 8. The presence of a unique molecular identifier marked each TCR cDNA molecule. TCRdb used MiXCR to reprocess the 5' RACE reads, holding one entry per CDR3 protein. This sample has roughly 8,500 distinct CDR3 sequences; about 9.3% occur once, and the top ten carry roughly 8.3%. Of note for this clonotype: Its antigen remains unknown.

The specimen comprised lung tumor tissue, sampled at surgery. The chain is built from TRBV7-9 and TRBJ2-5; 7 bases agree with TRBD1. The receptor was derived from a male donor with early-stage non-small cell lung cancer. This chain's CDR3 is CASSPQPGGQETQYF. The CDR3 nucleotides read TGTGCCAGCAGCCCCCAGCCAGGGGGACAAGAGACCCAGTACTTC.